The source of this T cell receptor (beta chain) is a study of shared clonotypes between healthy human individuals. Study as a whole: CD4 naive and memory got three plates each, CD8 naive two, CD8 memory one. General study findings and limits: Rarefaction indicated that sorted-subset sequencing remained incomplete although depth was large.

CDR3 length equals 18 residues. Trimming at V came to 10 bases and at J to 2 bases, leaving 17 bases not matched to a gene. From germline, CDR1 is MNHEY and CDR2 SMNVEV (reference sequence). Profiled with immunoSEQ multiplex PCR; TCRdb holds only in-frame clones, not every one. The table records roughly 410,000 clones, roughly 96% of them present only once. About this clone itself: As yet, its antigen is unknown.

Donors were healthy HIV-negative adults without recent acute infections or vaccinations. CD8 memory was a combination of CD45RO+ cells and CCR7-negative CD45RA+ TemRA cells. The sample consisted of memory CD8+ T cells sorted from blood. This sample's subset: CD45RO+ cells pooled with CCR7-negative TemRA cells. The chain uses TRBV27 and TRBJ2-2; TRBD2 matches 9 bases. This clonotype was obtained from a man aged 25 to 40 in good health. The CDR3 DNA is TGTGCCACCCTCGCCAGAGGCGGGAGGGAAAAAAACACCGGGGAGCTGTTTTTT. Protein product: CATLARGGREKNTGELFF.